This T cell receptor beta chain is drawn from a study of cytomegalovirus exposure and HLA in healthy donors. Overall study context: Among over 350 genotyped donors, about 80% fell in the Caucasian-associated ancestry cluster.

Study-wide findings and caveats: The study put roughly 160 TCR beta chains on its list as cytomegalovirus-associated. By a later analysis, the bulk of CMV-associated TCR beta chains appeared HLA-restricted.

In regard to this clone: The antigen remains unidentified.

Looked up from germline, CDR1 is SGHVS and CDR2 is FQNEAQ. The CDR3 has 16 residues. Trimming cost V 6 bases and J 4 bases, with 21 bases left between them. Primers: 60 Vbeta forward and 13 Jbeta reverse. Sequencing was performed with immunoSEQ multiplex PCR; in TCRdb, only in-frame clones are kept and a portion is missing. The sample shows more than 90,000 clones, roughly 80% of them seen only once. The V call is TRBV7-8, the J call TRBJ1-1; D call uncertain. Source material: PBMCs. The TCR comes from a man in his forties in good health and CMV-seropositive. The CDR3 nucleotides read TGTGCCAGCAGGCCGGGGTTGGGGAGTTGGAGCACTGAAGCTTTCTTT. It translates to CASRPGLGSWSTEAFF.